These 20 T cell receptor beta chains were all obtained from the same sample, sequenced in a study of vaccination and CD4 T cells after COVID-19. Treatment reported: 10-day PBMC culture with coronavirus spike peptide pools or control peptides (ViraFEST assay). Sequencing of the DNA from cultured CD4+ T cells was carried out with the Oncomine TCR Beta short-read assay. TCRdb used MiXCR to reprocess the PCR reads, holding one entry per CDR3 protein. The table shows around 6,800 distinct CDR3 sequences, with about 70% occurring only once. No cognate antigen is known for these TCRs. The sample consisted of CD4+ T cells from blood, cultured in vitro. These receptors originate from a human donor who had recovered from COVID-19.

The gene calls are TRBV28 and TRBJ1-4; perhaps TRBD1 as D (5 bases). Germline V CDR1 and CDR2: MDHEN, SYDVKM. V lost 1 base to trimming and J lost 8 bases, with 11 bases between them. This CDR3 region has 14 residues. The chain's CDR3 is CASSLYGGGEKLFF. In DNA, the CDR3 is TGTGCCAGCAGTTTATACGGGGGAGGCGAAAAACTGTTTTTT.

This chain joins TRBV20-1 and TRBJ1-2; 12 nucleotides line up with TRBD1. The CDR3 covers 16 residues. CDR1 is DFQATT, CDR2 SNEGSKA, per germline (reference sequence). The V gene end was trimmed by 5 bases and the J gene end by 3 bases; junction bases not matched to a gene: 10. As DNA, the CDR3 is TGCAGTGCTCAACCCGGGACAGGGGGCTGGTACTATGGCTACACCTTC. The encoded protein is CSAQPGTGGWYYGYTF.

This clonotype has just one count. V is TRBV27 and J is TRBJ2-7; D not certain. Germline lookup yields CDR1 MNHEY and CDR2 SMNVEV (reference sequence). The V and J ends lost 4 bases and 3 bases respectively, with 13 bases between them. The CDR3 runs to 14 residues. The CDR3 coding sequence is TGTGCCAGCAGTTCCTGGACCGGTTACTACGAGCAGTACTTC. As protein: CASSSWTGYYEQYF.

V and J are TRBV2 and TRBJ2-2, with 7 bases lining up with TRBD1. With 3 bases clipped from V and 6 bases from J, the junction kept 7 bases outside the gene matches. Looked up from germline, CDR1 is SNHLY and CDR2 is FYNNEI. CDR3 length: 15 residues. For the CDR3, the DNA is TGTGCCAGCAGTGAGATTAGGGGGCCGTCCGGGGAGCTGTTTTTT. Residues: CASSEIRGPSGELFF.

V usage is TRBV7-2 and J usage is TRBJ1-1, with D unclear. V was trimmed by 7 bases and J by 5 bases, leaving 17 bases between them. The CDR3 consists of 14 residues. The V gene's germline CDR1 is SGHTA and CDR2 FQGNSA. CDR3 sequence: CASTQEFFGTEAFF. CDR3 DNA: TGTGCCAGCACCCAAGAGTTTTTTGGGACTGAAGCTTTCTTT.

V is TRBV15 and J is TRBJ1-5; D perhaps matches TRBD1 (6 bases). V gave up 0 bases and J gave up 9 bases, with 15 bases separating them. Germline values: CDR1 LNHNV, CDR2 YYDKDF (reference sequence). This CDR3 is 15 amino acids long. The CDR3 sequence: CATSRDRAGVRPQHF. The CDR3 DNA sequence: TGTGCCACCAGCAGAGATAGGGCAGGGGTTCGGCCCCAGCATTTT.

The V gene is TRBV4-1, the J gene TRBJ1-2; D remains ambiguous. CDR1 is MGHRA and CDR2 is YSYEKL in the germline V gene. With 1 base removed from V and 4 bases from J, the gap between germline ends came to 7 bases. The CDR3 extends over 13 amino acids. The CDR3 region has the DNA TGCGCCAGCAGCCAAGTCCCCTCCTATGGCTACACCTTC. The encoded protein is CASSQVPSYGYTF.

V is TRBV7-2 and J is TRBJ1-5; D is unclear. The CDR3 is 15 amino acids. The ends were cut back, 1 base at V and 2 bases at J, with 9 bases in the middle. Germline-derived CDR1 and CDR2 are SGHTA and FQGNSA. CDR3 region: CASSLGFGGNQPQHF. CDR3 DNA: TGTGCCAGCAGCTTAGGTTTTGGGGGCAATCAGCCCCAGCATTTT.

This clonotype appeared a single time. This chain joins TRBV30 and TRBJ2-3, with D hard to call. Per germline, CDR1 GTSNPN and CDR2 SVGIG (reference sequence). CDR3 size: 14 residues. Between the trimmed V and J ends, which lost 3 bases and 3 bases, there was a span of 13 bases. CDR3 amino acids: CAWRDGRETDTQYF. As DNA, the CDR3 is TGTGCCTGGAGGGACGGGCGAGAGACAGATACGCAGTATTTT.

V gene TRBV15 combines with J gene TRBJ2-7, with TRBD2 matching over 7 bases. The ends lost 4 bases at V and 3 bases at J; junction bases unmatched: 18. The germline V gene encodes CDR1 LNHNV and CDR2 YYDKDF (reference sequence). This CDR3 is 18 amino acids long. CDR3 coding DNA: TGTGCCACCAGCACGACTCTGGGAGGCGCGGGGGAGGGCTACGAGCAGTACTTC. Translated: CATSTTLGGAGEGYEQYF. Variable domain in full (rest from reference TRBV15 and TRBJ2-7): DAMVIQNPRYQVTQFGKPVTLSCSQTLNHNVMYWYQQKSSQAPKLLFHYYDKDFNNEADTPDNFQSRRPNTSFCFLDIRSPGLGDTAMYLCATSTTLGGAGEGYEQYFGPGTRLTVT.

Worth noting for this clonotype: An end of the junction does not agree with germline; a read error may underlie this. V usage is TRBV5-4 and J usage is TRBJ1-3; TRBD1 matches at 8 bases. Germline lookup yields CDR1 SGHNT and CDR2 YYREEE (reference sequence). The CDR3 spans 18 residues. For the CDR3, the DNA is TGCGCCAGCAGCCAAAGGGGAGTCACCGGGACAGGTGGAAACACCATATATTTT. This gives the protein CASSQRGVTGTGGNTIYF.

The chain is built from TRBV27 and TRBJ2-5, with D perhaps matching TRBD2 (6 bases). The germline gives CDR1 MNHEY, CDR2 SMNVEV (reference sequence). The ends were cut back, 6 bases at V and 4 bases at J, with 15 bases in the middle. The CDR3 spans 14 residues. In nucleotides, the CDR3 is TGTGCCAGCAGGCTCCTTTTGGGGGGAGAGACCCAGTACTTC. Protein sequence: CASRLLLGGETQYF.

This clonotype was counted a single time. The chain joins TRBV2 to TRBJ1-1; tentatively, D is TRBD1 (5 bases). With 5 bases removed from V and 6 bases from J, the gap between germline ends came to 13 bases. Germline CDR1 is SNHLY and CDR2 is FYNNEI. The CDR3 runs 13 residues. CDR3 sequence reads: CASSPQGSPEAFF. The DNA for the CDR3 is TGTGCCAGCAGTCCCCAGGGATCGCCTGAAGCTTTCTTT.

This clonotype was seen only a few times. This chain connects TRBV11-2 to TRBJ2-5; possibly TRBD2 for D (6 bases). V was cut by 5 bases and J by 3 bases, with 25 bases left in between. CDR3 size: 18 residues. CDR1 SGHAT and CDR2 FQNNGV come from the germline V gene. In DNA form, the CDR3 reads TGTGCCAGCAGCCGCGGGGATCCGGGAGAGGATTTAGAAGAGACCCAGTACTTC. This gives the protein CASSRGDPGEDLEETQYF.

By proportion, this clonotype is hyperexpanded. The V gene is TRBV7-9, the J gene TRBJ1-1, with D maybe TRBD1 (5 bases). Germline V gives CDR1 SEHNR, CDR2 FQNEAQ (reference sequence). V lost 4 bases and J 4 bases, leaving 13 bases between the germline ends. The CDR3 has 14 amino acids. CDR3 nucleotides: TGTGCCAGCAGCTCTAGGGGTGTAGGCACTGAAGCTTTCTTT. This sequence encodes CASSSRGVGTEAFF.

This clonotype was seen a few times. The J gene is TRBJ1-3, the V gene TRBV7-2; 7 bases agree with TRBD1. The ends lost 6 bases at V and 3 bases at J; junction bases unmatched: 5. The CDR3 contains 14 residues. Germline-derived CDR1 and CDR2 are SGHTA and FQGNSA. The CDR3 bases are TGTGCCAGCAGAGCCGGGACAGATGGAAACACCATATATTTT. Translating gives CASRAGTDGNTIYF.

This chain uses TRBV6-1 with TRBJ2-3, with 14 positions matching TRBD2. J lost 4 bases, V lost 6 bases, and 6 bases had no gene match. Germline-derived CDR1 and CDR2 are MNHNS and SASEGT. This CDR3 is 16 amino acids long. The CDR3 region has the DNA TGTGCCAGCAGCCGCGGACTAGCGGGGGGCGCAGATACGCAGTATTTT. Its protein is CASSRGLAGGADTQYF.

Concerning this clonotype itself: A read error may produce the germline difference seen at one junction end. The CDR3 nucleotides read TGTGCCAGCAACTTAGCGGGGGGCGGCACAGATACGCAGTATTTT. Its translation is CASNLAGGGTDTQYF. V is TRBV7-2 and J is TRBJ2-3, with TRBD2 matching 10 bases. CDR1 SGHTA and CDR2 FQGNSA come from the germline V gene. The CDR3 contains 15 residues.

This rearrangement joins TRBV6-1 to TRBJ1-2; TRBD1 agrees at 9 bases. There are 15 residues in the CDR3. CDR1 MNHNS and CDR2 SASEGT come from the germline V gene. The V gene end was trimmed by 3 bases and the J gene end by 5 bases; junction bases not matched to a gene: 7. CDR3 protein: CASSEGDRVAYGYTF. CDR3 nucleotide sequence: TGTGCCAGCAGTGAGGGGGACAGGGTAGCTTATGGCTACACCTTC.

The chain couples TRBV6-1 to TRBJ2-1; 8 bases align to TRBD2. V was clipped by 5 bases and J by 5 bases; unmatched bases: 8. There are 15 residues in the CDR3. Germline CDR1 is MNHNS and CDR2 is SASEGT. CDR3 sequence (DNA): TGTGCCAGCAGTAGGAGCGGGAGCACTAACAATGAGCAGTTCTTC. Its protein product is CASSRSGSTNNEQFF.